This T cell receptor beta chain was sequenced during a study of technical replicates of blood from a handful of donors. The CDR3 is made up of 14 amino acids. CDR1 and CDR2 (germline): MNHNY, SVGAGI (reference sequence). Trimming took 8 bases from V and 2 from J, leaving 13 bases between them. This table comes from immunoSEQ multiplex PCR, and its TCRdb copy is limited to in-frame clones, with some not included. The table includes roughly 80,000 clones, approximately 96% detected once. This TCR came from a human donor in good health. The sample consisted of T cells isolated from PBMCs. This chain uses TRBV6-6 with TRBJ2-1; weak D call: TRBD2 (5 bases). CDR3 sequence reads: CASVSRETYNEQFF. The CDR3 region has the DNA TGTGCCAGCGTGTCTAGGGAGACCTACAATGAGCAGTTCTTC.